This TCR beta chain was sequenced in a study of blood T cells in healthy people across ages. Study outcomes and limitations: In the absence of known donor CMV status, changes in expanded clonotypes were possibly confounded. While age rose, TCR beta diversity per million T cells dropped in a roughly linear way. Naive T cell percentage showed a strong correlation with TCR beta diversity.

After removal of 8 bases from V and 2 bases from J, the junction contained 9 bases not matched to a gene. This CDR3 comprises 15 residues. Per germline, CDR1 ENHRY and CDR2 SYGVKD. This clonotype has only a few counts. The antigen is unknown. A second PCR of 7 to 11 cycles used a sample-barcoded 5' primer and a J-beta primer mix. Each cDNA molecule, via a template-switch adaptor with 12 random nucleotides, was tagged. One entry per CDR3 protein results from TCRdb running MiXCR on the 5' RACE reads. The sample carries under 2,000,000 distinct CDR3 sequences, approximately 50% recorded once. The chain links TRBV10-3 to TRBJ2-5, with 9 bases lining up with TRBD2. This receptor was obtained from a woman aged 40 to 50 in good health. The sample consisted of blood. CDR3 in DNA: TGTGCCATCTCCAGGAGCGGGGGGACTCAAGAGACCCAGTACTTC. This gives the protein CAISRSGGTQETQYF.